This TCR beta chain appears in the sequencing data of a study of breast tumors, draining lymph nodes, adjacent tissues (dated by TCRdb to 2016 to 2017). In the study overall: TCR beta repertoires were compared across tumor, adjacent nontumor tissue and axillary lymph nodes obtained from breast cancer patients. The study was designed to assess the relationships and possible T-cell exchange between tumor, surrounding tissue and draining lymph node repertoires in human breast cancer. Broad study findings and their caveats: The data were considered consistent with most tumor T cells being derived from the lymph node and subsequently expanding within tumor tissue. In luminal-like breast cancer, tumor and nontumor tissue repertoires resembled each other significantly more than in basal-like breast cancer. Rather than being directly demonstrated, the conclusion that tumor T cells originate in lymph nodes was presented as consistent with a hypothesis. T-cell repertoire diversity in tumors was found to be lower than in lymph nodes but higher than in nontumor tissue, and preferential V and J gene usage was observed.

This clonotype was found many times. What antigen it recognizes has not been identified. No qualities accompany the bases; no much larger clone lies one base away. The reads were generated on an Illumina HiSeq 2000. Multiplex PCR amplification was used to generate the TCR beta chain libraries. High-throughput sequencing was used to analyze the amplified TCR beta chain products. TCRdb handled the public reads itself, with Q25 trimming in fastp and clone calling in MiXCR, and kept productive beta chains. Rows are unified per CDR3 protein, each entry keeping the most common DNA and genes. Present in this sample are around 190,000 distinct CDR3 sequences, about 33% of which were seen just once. The top ten hold approximately 4.2% of the sample. The axillary draining lymph nodes of breast cancer patients were the source of the lymph node samples. The CDR3 measures 14 amino acids from cysteine to phenylalanine. Only the CDR3 region is kept as DNA, spanning 42 bases read in frame from base 1. The germline V gene sets CDR1 to SGHTS and CDR2 to YDEGEE. The junction shows trimming of 4 bases on V and 5 bases on J, plus 16 bases between the germline ends.

Rearrangement joined TRBV5-8 to TRBJ2-7, with the D gene too uncertain to name. Sequenced: axillary lymph node tissue. This clonotype originated in a female donor with breast cancer. Some clones in this sample may be carry-over from other donors' samples. Here is the DNA: TGTGCCAGCAGCCACGACGTTATCGGACACGAGCAGTACTTC. It translates to CASSHDVIGHEQYF.